Listed below are T cell receptor beta chains from one sample, sequenced in a study of blood T cell repertoires in COVID-19. Profiling relied on immunoSEQ multiplex PCR, and the TCRdb table lists in-frame clones only, not all of them. The sample contains approximately 140,000 clones, roughly 84% of which appear only once. The sequenced sample consisted of peripheral blood. Receptors originate from a man aged 65 to 85 with acute or convalescent COVID-19. CDR3s include the opening cysteine and the closing phenylalanine or tryptophan. The D gene is left open where the match is weak. Clone sizes are given selectively: once, few, many, or a class where the clone is expanded.

d_gene: TRBD1; j_gene: TRBJ2-7; v_gene: TRBV7-7; abundance: -; len: 19; CDR3nt: TGTGCTAGCAGCTTAGACCGGGACAGGGGGCTTTATAGGTCCTACGAGCAGTACTTC; CDR3aa: CASSLDRDRGLYRSYEQYF
d_gene: -; j_gene: TRBJ1-5; v_gene: TRBV10-3; abundance: -; len: 13; CDR3nt: TGTGCCATCAGTGACACAGGGAATCAGCCCCAGCATTTT; CDR3aa: CAISDTGNQPQHF
d_gene: TRBD2; j_gene: TRBJ2-1; v_gene: TRBV7-2; abundance: -; len: 16; CDR3nt: TGTGCCAGCAGCCCGGGACTAGCGGGACCTTACAATGAGCAGTTCTTC; CDR3aa: CASSPGLAGPYNEQFF
d_gene: -; j_gene: TRBJ1-5; v_gene: TRBV28; abundance: -; len: 14; CDR3nt: TGTGCCAGCAGTTTCCAGGGGCTCAGCCAGCCCCAGCATTTT; CDR3aa: CASSFQGLSQPQHF
d_gene: TRBD1; j_gene: TRBJ1-1; v_gene: TRBV19; abundance: few; len: 15; CDR3nt: TGTGCCAGTAGTTCGCCGGGACAGGGAAACACTGAAGCTTTCTTT; CDR3aa: CASSSPGQGNTEAFF
d_gene: -; j_gene: TRBJ1-5; v_gene: TRBV19; abundance: -; len: 14; CDR3nt: TGTGCCAGTAGTATAAGGGGCGGGGGACAGCCCCAGCATTTT; CDR3aa: CASSIRGGGQPQHF
d_gene: -; j_gene: TRBJ2-3; v_gene: TRBV18; abundance: -; len: 14; CDR3nt: TGTGCCAGCTCACCACGGGGGCAGGCAGATACGCAGTATTTT; CDR3aa: CASSPRGQADTQYF
d_gene: TRBD1; j_gene: TRBJ1-5; v_gene: TRBV19; abundance: -; len: 14; CDR3nt: TGTGCCAGTAGTCGGACAGGGTTGGATCAGCCCCAGCATTTT; CDR3aa: CASSRTGLDQPQHF
d_gene: -; j_gene: TRBJ2-3; v_gene: TRBV5-5; abundance: -; len: 15; CDR3nt: TGTGCCAGCAGCGGTGGGCGCGGGGGCACAGATACGCAGTATTTT; CDR3aa: CASSGGRGGTDTQYF
d_gene: -; j_gene: TRBJ1-6; v_gene: TRBV4-1; abundance: -; len: 14; CDR3nt: TGCGCCAGCAGCCAAGTAAACCGGAATTCACCCCTCCACTTT; CDR3aa: CASSQVNRNSPLHF
d_gene: -; j_gene: TRBJ2-2; v_gene: TRBV3-1/TRBV3-2; abundance: -; len: 14; CDR3nt: TGTGCCAGCAGCCAAGATTTAACGGGGAGGGAGCTGTTTTTT; CDR3aa: CASSQDLTGRELFF
d_gene: -; j_gene: TRBJ2-3; v_gene: TRBV5-1; abundance: few; len: 15; CDR3nt: TGCGCCAGCAGCTTGGAAGGCGGGACCACAGATACGCAGTATTTT; CDR3aa: CASSLEGGTTDTQYF
d_gene: -; j_gene: TRBJ2-3; v_gene: TRBV12-3/TRBV12-4; abundance: few; len: 12; CDR3nt: TGTGCCAGCAGTTTAGGGCCAGTACGGCAGTATTTT; CDR3aa: CASSLGPVRQYF
d_gene: -; j_gene: TRBJ1-4; v_gene: TRBV19; abundance: few; len: 13; CDR3nt: TGTGCCAGCTCCGCGGTCGAGGCTGAAAAACTGTTTTTT; CDR3aa: CASSAVEAEKLFF
d_gene: TRBD2; j_gene: TRBJ2-5; v_gene: TRBV7-9; abundance: -; len: 14; CDR3nt: TGTGCCAGCAGCTCGCTAGCGGGGCCAGAGACCCAGTACTTC; CDR3aa: CASSSLAGPETQYF
d_gene: -; j_gene: TRBJ1-3; v_gene: TRBV2; abundance: once; len: 15; CDR3nt: TGTGCCAGCAGCCTCGCTGGCCCCTCGGGAAACACCATATATTTT; CDR3aa: CASSLAGPSGNTIYF
d_gene: TRBD1; j_gene: TRBJ2-7; v_gene: TRBV28; abundance: -; len: 14; CDR3nt: TGTGCCAGCATAAGGGGGCATTCGGCCTACGAGCAGTACTTC; CDR3aa: CASIRGHSAYEQYF
d_gene: -; j_gene: TRBJ1-1; v_gene: TRBV5-1; abundance: once; len: 14; CDR3nt: TGCGCCAGCAGCCCTTGGGGGGGGAACACTGAAGCTTTCTTT; CDR3aa: CASSPWGGNTEAFF
d_gene: TRBD2; j_gene: TRBJ2-7; v_gene: TRBV4-1; abundance: -; len: 17; CDR3nt: TGCGCCAGCAGCCAAGATCTTAGCGGGGGCTACACCTACGAGCAGTACTTC; CDR3aa: CASSQDLSGGYTYEQYF
d_gene: -; j_gene: TRBJ2-7; v_gene: TRBV3-1/TRBV3-2; abundance: -; len: 15; CDR3nt: TGTGCCAGCAGCCCAAGATTGGGGGCGGGCTACGAGCAGTACTTC; CDR3aa: CASSPRLGAGYEQYF
d_gene: TRBD2; j_gene: TRBJ2-1; v_gene: TRBV18; abundance: -; len: 15; CDR3nt: TGTGCCAGCTCCCCTCCGGGACTAGCGGAACATGAGCAGTTCTTC; CDR3aa: CASSPPGLAEHEQFF
d_gene: -; j_gene: TRBJ1-5; v_gene: TRBV3-1/TRBV3-2; abundance: -; len: 14; CDR3nt: TGTGCCAGCAGCCGGGGGGGTAGCAATCAGCCCCAGCATTTT; CDR3aa: CASSRGGSNQPQHF
d_gene: TRBD1; j_gene: TRBJ1-3; v_gene: TRBV4-2; abundance: few; len: 18; CDR3nt: TGTGCCAGCAGCCAGCCCGGACAGGGGGCATTCTCTGGAAACACCATATATTTT; CDR3aa: CASSQPGQGAFSGNTIYF
d_gene: -; j_gene: TRBJ2-3; v_gene: TRBV6-5; abundance: -; len: 14; CDR3nt: TGTGCCAGCAGTTCGCAAACATGGACAGATACGCAGTATTTT; CDR3aa: CASSSQTWTDTQYF